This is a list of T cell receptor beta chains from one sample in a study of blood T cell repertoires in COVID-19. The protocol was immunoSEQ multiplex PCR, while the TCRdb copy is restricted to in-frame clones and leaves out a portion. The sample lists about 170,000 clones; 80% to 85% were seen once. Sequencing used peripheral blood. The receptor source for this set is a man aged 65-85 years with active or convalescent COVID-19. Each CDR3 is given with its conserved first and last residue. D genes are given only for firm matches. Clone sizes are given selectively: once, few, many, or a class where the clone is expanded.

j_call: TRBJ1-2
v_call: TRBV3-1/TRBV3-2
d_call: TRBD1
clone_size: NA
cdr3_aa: CASSRQGMSYGYTF
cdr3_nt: TGTGCCAGCAGCCGACAGGGGATGTCCTATGGCTACACCTTC

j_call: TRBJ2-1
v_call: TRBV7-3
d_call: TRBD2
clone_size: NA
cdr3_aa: CASSSGTSGEYNEQFF
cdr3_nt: TGTGCCAGCAGCTCTGGGACTAGCGGGGAATACAATGAGCAGTTCTTC

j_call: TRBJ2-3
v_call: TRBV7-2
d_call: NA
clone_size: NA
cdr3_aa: CASSSEVSDTQYF
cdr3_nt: TGTGCCAGCAGCTCAGAGGTCTCGGATACGCAGTATTTT

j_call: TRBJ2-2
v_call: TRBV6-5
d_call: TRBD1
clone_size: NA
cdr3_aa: CASSSDRVRSGELFF
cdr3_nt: TGTGCCAGCAGTTCCGACAGGGTTAGGTCCGGGGAGCTGTTTTTT

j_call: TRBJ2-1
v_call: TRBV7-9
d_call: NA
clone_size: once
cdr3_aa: CASRRDLTYNEQFF
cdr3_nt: TGTGCCAGCAGACGGGATTTAACCTACAATGAGCAGTTCTTC

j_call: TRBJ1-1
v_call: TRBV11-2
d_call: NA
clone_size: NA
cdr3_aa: CASSDLRSGMNTEAFF
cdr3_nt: TGTGCCAGCAGCGACTTACGATCAGGGATGAACACTGAAGCTTTCTTT

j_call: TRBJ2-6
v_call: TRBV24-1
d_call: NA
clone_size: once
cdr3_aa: CATGWGGPGANVLTF
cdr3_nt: TGTGCCACCGGCTGGGGGGGCCCTGGGGCCAACGTCCTGACTTTC

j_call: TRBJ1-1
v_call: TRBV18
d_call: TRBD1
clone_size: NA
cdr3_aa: CATRDSPNTEAFF
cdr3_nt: TGTGCCACTCGGGACAGCCCGAACACTGAAGCTTTCTTT

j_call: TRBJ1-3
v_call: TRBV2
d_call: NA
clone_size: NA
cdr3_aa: CASSASYTIYF
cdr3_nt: TGTGCCAGCAGTGCTTCGTACACCATATATTTT

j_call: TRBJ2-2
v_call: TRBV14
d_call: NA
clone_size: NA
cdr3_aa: CASSPPYRASTGELFF
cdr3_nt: TGTGCCAGCAGTCCGCCGTACCGAGCTAGCACCGGGGAGCTGTTTTTT

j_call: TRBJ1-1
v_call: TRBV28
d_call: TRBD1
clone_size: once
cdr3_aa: CASSPQQGAGTEAFF
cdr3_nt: TGTGCCAGCAGTCCTCAACAGGGGGCGGGAACTGAAGCTTTCTTT

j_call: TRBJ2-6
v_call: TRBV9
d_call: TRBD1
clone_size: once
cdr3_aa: CASSGYPRDRGQDSVSGANVLTF
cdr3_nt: TGTGCCAGCAGCGGCTACCCAAGGGACAGGGGGCAAGATTCCGTCTCTGGGGCCAACGTCCTGACTTTC

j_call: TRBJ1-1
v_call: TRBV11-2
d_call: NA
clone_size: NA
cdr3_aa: CASSRRGSAEAFF
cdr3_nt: TGTGCCAGCAGCAGGCGGGGCTCCGCTGAAGCTTTCTTT

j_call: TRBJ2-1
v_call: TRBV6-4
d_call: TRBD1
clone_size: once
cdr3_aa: CASSATGGRNEQFF
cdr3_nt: TGTGCCAGCAGTGCCACAGGGGGACGGAATGAGCAGTTCTTC

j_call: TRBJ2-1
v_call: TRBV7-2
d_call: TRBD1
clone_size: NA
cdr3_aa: CASSKTGVGEQFF
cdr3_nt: TGTGCCAGCAGTAAGACAGGGGTAGGGGAGCAGTTCTTC

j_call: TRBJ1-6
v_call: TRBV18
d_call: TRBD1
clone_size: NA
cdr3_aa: CASSPTGDNSPLHF
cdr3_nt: TGTGCCAGCTCACCGACAGGGGATAATTCACCCCTCCACTTT

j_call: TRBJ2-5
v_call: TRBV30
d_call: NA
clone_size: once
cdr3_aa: CAWSRGHRILKETQYF
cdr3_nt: TGTGCCTGGAGTAGGGGACACCGGATCTTAAAAGAGACCCAGTACTTC

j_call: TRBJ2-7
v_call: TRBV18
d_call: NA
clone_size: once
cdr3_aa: CASSHSSYEQYF
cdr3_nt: TGTGCCAGCTCACATAGCTCCTACGAGCAGTACTTC

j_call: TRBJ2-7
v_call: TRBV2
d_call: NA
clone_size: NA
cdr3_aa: CASSSEGGTYEQYF
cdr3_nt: TGTGCCAGCAGCTCCGAGGGCGGCACCTACGAGCAGTACTTC

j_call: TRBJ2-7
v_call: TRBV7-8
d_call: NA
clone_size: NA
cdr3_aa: CASVLPPYEQYF
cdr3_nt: TGTGCCAGTGTCCTACCGCCCTACGAGCAGTACTTC

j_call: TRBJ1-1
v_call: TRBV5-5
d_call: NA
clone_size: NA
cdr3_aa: CASSLTGQPNTEAFF
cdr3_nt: TGTGCCAGCAGCCTAACCGGACAGCCAAACACTGAAGCTTTCTTT

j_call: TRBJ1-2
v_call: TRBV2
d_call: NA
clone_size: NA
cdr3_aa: CASRVGTGRGDYGYTF
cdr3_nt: TGTGCCAGCCGGGTGGGAACAGGGAGAGGGGACTATGGCTACACCTTC

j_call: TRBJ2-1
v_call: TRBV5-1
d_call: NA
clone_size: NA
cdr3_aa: CASRSPSDEQFF
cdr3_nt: TGCGCCAGCAGATCCCCGTCCGATGAGCAGTTCTTC

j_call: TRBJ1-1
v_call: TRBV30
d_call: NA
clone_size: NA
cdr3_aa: CAWSATQGRNTEAFF
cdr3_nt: TGTGCCTGGAGTGCGACACAGGGTCGGAACACTGAAGCTTTCTTT

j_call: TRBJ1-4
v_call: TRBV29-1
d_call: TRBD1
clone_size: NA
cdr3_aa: CSVTGTGGYEKLFF
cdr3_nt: TGCAGCGTAACCGGGACAGGGGGCTACGAAAAACTGTTTTTT

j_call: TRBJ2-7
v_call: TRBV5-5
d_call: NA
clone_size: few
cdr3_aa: CASSPFTSTYEQYF
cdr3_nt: TGTGCCAGCAGCCCCTTCACATCCACCTACGAGCAGTACTTC

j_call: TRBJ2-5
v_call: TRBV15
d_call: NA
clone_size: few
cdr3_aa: CATSGVGSGQRILGETQYF
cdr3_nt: TGTGCCACCAGCGGAGTGGGGAGTGGACAGCGGATCCTGGGAGAGACCCAGTACTTC

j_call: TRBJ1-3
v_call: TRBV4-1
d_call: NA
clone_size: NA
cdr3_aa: CASSPSRFSFTGNTIYF
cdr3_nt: TGCGCCAGCAGCCCCAGTCGATTCTCCTTTACCGGAAACACCATATATTTT

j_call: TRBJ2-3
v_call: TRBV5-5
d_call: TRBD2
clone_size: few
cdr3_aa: CASSRTSGGRDTQYF
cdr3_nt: TGTGCCAGCAGCAGGACTAGCGGGGGACGCGATACGCAGTATTTT

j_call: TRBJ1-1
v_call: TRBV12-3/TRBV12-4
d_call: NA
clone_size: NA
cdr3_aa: CASSPTENTEAFF
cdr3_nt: TGTGCCAGCAGTCCGACAGAGAACACTGAAGCTTTCTTT

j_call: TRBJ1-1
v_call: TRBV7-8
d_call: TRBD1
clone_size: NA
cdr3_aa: CASSLTGGWDTEAFF
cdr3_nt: TGTGCCAGCAGCTTAACAGGGGGATGGGACACTGAAGCTTTCTTT